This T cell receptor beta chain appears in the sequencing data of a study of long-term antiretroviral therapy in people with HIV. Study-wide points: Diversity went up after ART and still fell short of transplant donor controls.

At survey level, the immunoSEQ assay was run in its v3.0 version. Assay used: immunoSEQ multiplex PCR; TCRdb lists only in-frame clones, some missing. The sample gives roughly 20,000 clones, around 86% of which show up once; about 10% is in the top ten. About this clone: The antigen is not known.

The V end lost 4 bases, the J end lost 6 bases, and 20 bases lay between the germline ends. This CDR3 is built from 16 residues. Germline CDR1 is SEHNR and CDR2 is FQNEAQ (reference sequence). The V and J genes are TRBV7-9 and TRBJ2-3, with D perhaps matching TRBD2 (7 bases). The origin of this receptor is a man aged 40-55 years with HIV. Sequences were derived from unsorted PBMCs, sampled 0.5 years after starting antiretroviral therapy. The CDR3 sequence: CASSSGSKGGPDTQYF. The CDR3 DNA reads TGTGCCAGCAGCTCAGGGTCGAAGGGGGGGCCCGATACGCAGTATTTT.